Below, 21 T cell receptor beta chains from the same sample are listed, as sequenced in a study of T cells in Graves' hyperthyroidism and ophthalmopathy. TCR beta CDR3 sequences were amplified from RNA transcripts. First-round RT-PCR of the TCR CDR3 relied on the HTBI primer set. TCRdb re-analysed the multiplex PCR reads in MiXCR, keeping a single row per CDR3 protein. The sample records under 400,000 distinct CDR3 sequences, around 13% being singletons. The specimen was blood. Receptor source: a woman aged 55-75 years with Graves' hyperthyroidism.

This clonotype occurred many times. J is TRBJ2-1 and V is TRBV6-5; a weak D match, TRBD1 (5 bases). V lost 2 bases to trimming and J lost 4 bases, with 6 bases between them. The length of the CDR3 is 13 residues. Looked up from germline, CDR1 is MNHEY and CDR2 is SVGAGI. As DNA, the CDR3 is TGTGCCAGCAGTTACAGACAGTACAATGAGCAGTTCTTC. Translating it yields CASSYRQYNEQFF.

This clonotype was detected ten times or more. This chain uses TRBV12-3 or TRBV12-4 with TRBJ2-7; D gene uncertain. The CDR3 runs to 14 residues. V lost 1 base to trimming and J lost 12 bases, with 19 bases between them. The CDR3 is CASSLDGRWGRRYF. The CDR3 nucleotides read TGTGCCAGCAGTTTAGACGGCAGGTGGGGTCGGCGGTACTTC.

The table lists this clonotype with a few counts. The chain is built from TRBV19 and TRBJ1-1; tentative D call: TRBD1 (6 bases). The ends were cut back, 3 bases at V and 1 base at J, with 9 bases in the middle. CDR3 size: 14 residues. CDR1 LNHDA and CDR2 SQIVND come from the germline V gene (reference sequence). CDR3 in DNA: TGTGCCAGTAGTATGGGGGGCCCGAACACTGAAGCTTTCTTT. As protein: CASSMGGPNTEAFF.

The chain links TRBV29-1 to TRBJ1-1; D uncertain. Trimming took off 7 bases at V and 1 base at J, with 13 bases between the two ends. Germline V CDR1 and CDR2: SQVTM, ANQGSEA. The CDR3 totals 13 residues. The CDR3 DNA sequence: TGCAGCGCCCTCCTTGGTGGGAACACTGAAGCTTTCTTT. This gives the protein CSALLGGNTEAFF.

This clonotype appeared many times. CDR3 residues: CASSLTGYNEQFF. The CDR3 nucleotides read TGCGCCAGCAGCTTGACAGGCTACAATGAGCAGTTCTTC. This rearrangement joins TRBV5-1 to TRBJ2-1, with D possibly matching TRBD1 (5 bases). The CDR3 totals 13 residues. Germline loops: CDR1 SGHRS, CDR2 YFSETQ. V dropped 1 base and J dropped 3 bases, with 5 bases sitting between them.

There are a few counts of this clonotype. The chain combines TRBV12-3 or TRBV12-4 with TRBJ1-5; tentatively, D is TRBD1 (6 bases). Trimming took 4 bases from V and 7 from J, leaving 11 bases between them. The CDR3 is 13 residues long. The CDR3 region has the DNA TGTGCCAGCAGTTCAGGGGCCTGGCAGCCCCAGCATTTT. It is translated as CASSSGAWQPQHF.

This clonotype has a handful of counts. CDR3 sequence reads: CASSYSMGQGFGNTIYF. The DNA for the CDR3 is TGTGCCAGCAGTTACTCGATGGGACAGGGGTTTGGAAACACCATATATTTT. The rearrangement links TRBV6-5 to TRBJ1-3; 10 nucleotides match TRBD1. Losses at the gene ends were 0 bases for V and 3 bases for J; bases not matched to a gene: 5. This CDR3 has 17 residues. Germline V CDR1 and CDR2: MNHEY, SVGAGI.

This clonotype came up many times. CDR3 amino acids: CASSPRTGRSRKLFF. CDR3 coding DNA: TGTGCCAGCAGCCCGCGGACAGGGCGATCGCGAAAACTGTTTTTT. The J gene is TRBJ1-4, the V gene TRBV7-9; 8 bases line up with TRBD1. The trim removed 5 bases at V and 10 bases at J, leaving 12 bases unmatched. The CDR3 length is 15 residues. The germline gives CDR1 SEHNR, CDR2 FQNEAQ (reference sequence).

The chain uses TRBV12-3 or TRBV12-4 and TRBJ2-7; D may be TRBD1 (5 bases). Trimming removed 0 bases from V and 5 bases from J, with 8 bases in between. The CDR3 is made up of 13 amino acids. Written as DNA, the CDR3 is TGTGCCAGCAGTTTAGCGATAGGGGACGAGCAGTACTTC. Protein sequence: CASSLAIGDEQYF.

In its sample, this clonotype was seen many times. The DNA of the CDR3 is TGCGCCAGCAGGCCGACTAGCGGGAGCGCAGATACGCAGTATTTT. Its protein product is CASRPTSGSADTQYF. The chain carries TRBV5-1 and TRBJ2-3, with TRBD2 identical over 12 bases. Looked up from germline, CDR1 is SGHRS and CDR2 is YFSETQ. The CDR3 contains 15 residues. The V and J ends lost 5 bases and 4 bases, in that order; junction bases with no gene match: 5.

This clonotype was seen ten or more times. This chain joins TRBV28 and TRBJ2-7, with 7 nucleotides matching TRBD2. Germline values: CDR1 MDHEN, CDR2 SYDVKM. This CDR3 has 11 residues. V trimming: 7 bases; J trimming: 7 bases; junction bases outside the gene matches: 4. CDR3 residues: CASTTSREQYF. As DNA, the CDR3 is TGTGCCAGCACGACTAGCCGAGAGCAGTACTTC.

Comments on this clonotype: One end of the junction does not line up with germline, which may come from a read error. The rearrangement uses TRBV30 and TRBJ1-2; D may be TRBD1 (5 bases). The germline gives CDR1 GTSNPN, CDR2 SVGIG (reference sequence). There are 13 residues in the CDR3. The DNA for the CDR3 is TGTGCCTGGAGTGGAGGGGAGCACTATGGCTACGCCTTC. It encodes CAWSGGEHYGYAF.

This clonotype was detected a few times. The CDR3 protein is CASSPQSDQETQYF. The CDR3 coding sequence is TGTGCCAGCTCACCACAATCAGACCAAGAGACCCAGTACTTC. V is TRBV18 and J is TRBJ2-5; D is undetermined. This CDR3 comprises 14 residues. The V gene's germline CDR1 is KGHSH and CDR2 LQKENI. V lost 1 base and J 0 bases, leaving 6 bases between the germline ends.

To note about this clonotype: This may be a read error: a much more frequent sequence differs by one nucleotide. The rearrangement uses TRBV3-1 and TRBJ1-4; no firm D call. The CDR3 loop spans 15 amino acids. Germline V gives CDR1 LGHDT, CDR2 YNNKEL (reference sequence). V was pared by 1 base and J by 0 bases, with 6 bases between. This CDR3 is CASSQGTATNEKLFF. The CDR3 bases are TGTGCCAGCAGCCAAGGAACTGCAACTAATGAAAAACTGTTTTTT.

This clonotype was observed a handful of times. V usage is TRBV5-4 and J usage is TRBJ1-4; TRBD1 might be the D (5 bases). There are 14 residues in the CDR3. CDR1 SGHNT and CDR2 YYREEE come from the germline V gene (reference sequence). Trimming removed 0 bases at V and 8 bases at J, with 11 bases between. In nucleotides, the CDR3 is TGTGCCAGCAGCTTGGGGGGGACTGGGGAAAAACTGTTTTTT. This encodes CASSLGGTGEKLFF.

This clonotype came up a few times. The V gene is TRBV10-3, the J gene TRBJ2-1; 10 bases agree with TRBD2. Trimming removed 4 bases from V and 5 bases from J; junction bases left unmatched: 2. CDR3 size: 14 residues. Germline V lookup: CDR1 ENHRY, CDR2 SYGVKD. The CDR3 sequence: CAISGTSGNNEQFF. The CDR3 DNA sequence: TGTGCCATCAGTGGGACTAGCGGCAACAATGAGCAGTTCTTC.

This clonotype has a count of ten or more. V and J are TRBV18 and TRBJ2-1; 10 bases map to TRBD1. This CDR3 contains 16 residues. Looked up from germline, CDR1 is KGHSH and CDR2 is LQKENI. V lost 0 bases, J lost 6 bases, and 5 bases stayed unmatched. CDR3 nucleotides: TGTGCCAGCTCACCACCGTCCGGACAGGGGGGCAATGAGCAGTTCTTC. This gives the protein CASSPPSGQGGNEQFF.

This sequence joins TRBV6-1 and TRBJ2-7, with TRBD2 matching over 7 bases. Germline V gene sequence: CDR1 MNHNS, CDR2 SASEGT. V lost 4 bases and J lost 3; bases outside the gene matches: 9. This CDR3 contains 15 residues. CDR3 DNA sequence: TGTGCCAGCAGTGGGGGGGGGGGGACGGTCTACGAGCAGTACTTC. This translates into CASSGGGGTVYEQYF.

The chain uses TRBV28 and TRBJ2-6; the match to TRBD1 covers 9 bases. The CDR3 runs 18 residues. The V and J ends lost 6 bases and 1 base, in that order; junction bases with no gene match: 10. Germline CDR1 and CDR2: MDHEN and SYDVKM. CDR3 loop: CASRRLGQGLSGANVLTF. CDR3 DNA: TGTGCCAGCAGACGCCTCGGACAGGGGTTGTCTGGGGCCAACGTCCTGACTTTC.

This clonotype was picked up a small number of times. The chain joins TRBV30 to TRBJ1-1, with TRBD1 matching over 10 bases. This CDR3 spans 15 amino acids. CDR1 and CDR2 from the germline V gene are GTSNPN and SVGIG (reference sequence). V lost 4 bases to trimming and J lost 4 bases; unmatched junction nucleotides: 9. This CDR3 is CAWNHKGQGSTEAFF. DNA for the CDR3: TGTGCCTGGAACCACAAGGGACAGGGGAGCACTGAAGCTTTCTTT.

This clonotype has more than one count but fewer than ten. This sequence joins TRBV28 and TRBJ2-1; 8 nucleotides match TRBD2. V was clipped by 6 bases and J by 9 bases; unmatched bases: 10. Germline assignment: CDR1 MDHEN and CDR2 SYDVKM. This CDR3 comprises 14 residues. The CDR3 DNA reads as TGTGCCAGCAGAGCAGCGGGACTAGTGAGTGAGCAGTTCTTC. It yields the protein CASRAAGLVSEQFF. The complete variable domain, with remaining parts taken from reference TRBV28 and TRBJ2-1, reads DVKVTQSSRYLVKRTGEKVFLECVQDMDHENMFWYRQDPGLGLRLIYFSYDVKMKEKGDIPEGYSVSREKKERFSLILESASTNQTSMYLCASRAAGLVSEQFFGPGTRLTVL.